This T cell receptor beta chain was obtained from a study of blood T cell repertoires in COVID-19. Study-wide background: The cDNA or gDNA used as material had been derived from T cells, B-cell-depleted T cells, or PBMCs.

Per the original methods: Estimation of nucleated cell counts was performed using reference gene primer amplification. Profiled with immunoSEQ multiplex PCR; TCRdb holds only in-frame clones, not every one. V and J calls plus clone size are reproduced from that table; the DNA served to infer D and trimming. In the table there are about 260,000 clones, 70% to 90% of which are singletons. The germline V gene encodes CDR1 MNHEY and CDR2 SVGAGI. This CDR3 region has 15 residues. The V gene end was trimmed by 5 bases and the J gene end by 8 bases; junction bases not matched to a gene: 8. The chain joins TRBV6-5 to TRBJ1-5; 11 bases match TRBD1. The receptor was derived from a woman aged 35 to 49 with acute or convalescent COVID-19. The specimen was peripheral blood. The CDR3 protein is CASSHRDRGVEPQHF. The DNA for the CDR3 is TGTGCCAGCAGTCACCGGGACAGGGGGGTAGAGCCCCAGCATTTT.